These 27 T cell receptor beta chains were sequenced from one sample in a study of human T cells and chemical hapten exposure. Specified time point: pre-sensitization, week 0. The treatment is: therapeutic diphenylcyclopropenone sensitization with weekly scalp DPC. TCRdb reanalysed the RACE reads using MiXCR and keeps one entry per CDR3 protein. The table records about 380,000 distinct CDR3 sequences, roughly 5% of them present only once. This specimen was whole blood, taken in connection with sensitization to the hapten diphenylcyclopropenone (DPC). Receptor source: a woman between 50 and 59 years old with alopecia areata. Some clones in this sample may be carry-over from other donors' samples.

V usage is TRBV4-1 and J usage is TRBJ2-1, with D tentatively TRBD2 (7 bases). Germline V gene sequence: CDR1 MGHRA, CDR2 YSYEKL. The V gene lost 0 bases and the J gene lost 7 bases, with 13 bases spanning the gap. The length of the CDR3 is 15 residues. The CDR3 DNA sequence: TGCGCCAGCAGCCAAGATGAAGGGAGGGGGAATGAGCAGTTCTTC. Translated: CASSQDEGRGNEQFF.

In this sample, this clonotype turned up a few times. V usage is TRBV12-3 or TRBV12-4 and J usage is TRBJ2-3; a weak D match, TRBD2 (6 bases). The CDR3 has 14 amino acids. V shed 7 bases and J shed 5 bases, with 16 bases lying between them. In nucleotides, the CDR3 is TGTGCCAGCACGGCGGGACGTCGGGGAGATACGCAGTATTTT. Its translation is CASTAGRRGDTQYF.

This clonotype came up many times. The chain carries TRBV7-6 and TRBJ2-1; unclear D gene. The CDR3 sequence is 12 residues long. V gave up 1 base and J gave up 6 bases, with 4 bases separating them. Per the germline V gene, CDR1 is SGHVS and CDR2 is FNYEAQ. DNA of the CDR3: TGTGCCAGCAGCTTAGATTTCAATGAGCAGTTCTTC. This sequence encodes CASSLDFNEQFF.

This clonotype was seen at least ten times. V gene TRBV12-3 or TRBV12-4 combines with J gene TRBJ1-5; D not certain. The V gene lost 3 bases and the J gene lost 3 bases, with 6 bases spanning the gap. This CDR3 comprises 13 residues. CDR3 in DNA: TGTGCCAGCAGTTTCGGGTTCAATCAGCCCCAGCATTTT. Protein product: CASSFGFNQPQHF.

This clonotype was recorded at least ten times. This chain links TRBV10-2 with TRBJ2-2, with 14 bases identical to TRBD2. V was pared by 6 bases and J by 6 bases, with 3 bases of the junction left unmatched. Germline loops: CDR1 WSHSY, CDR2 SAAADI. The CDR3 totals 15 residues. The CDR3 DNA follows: TGCGCCAGCAGCGGACTAGCGGGAGGAGCCGGGGAGCTGTTTTTT. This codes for CASSGLAGGAGELFF.

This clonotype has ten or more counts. CDR3 protein: CASSLLTGRSPLHF. The CDR3 coding sequence is TGTGCCAGCAGTCTACTCACGGGCCGGTCACCCCTCCACTTT. J is TRBJ1-6 and V is TRBV12-3 or TRBV12-4, with D uncertain. Trimming cost V 5 bases and J 10 bases, with 15 bases left between them. The length of the CDR3 is 14 residues.

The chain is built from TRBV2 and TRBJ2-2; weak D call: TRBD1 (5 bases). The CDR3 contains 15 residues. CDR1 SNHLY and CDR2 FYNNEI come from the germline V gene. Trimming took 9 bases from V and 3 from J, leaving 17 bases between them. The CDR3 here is CASLRVLSDTGELFF. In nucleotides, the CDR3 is TGTGCCAGTCTCAGGGTTCTGTCGGACACCGGGGAGCTGTTTTTT.

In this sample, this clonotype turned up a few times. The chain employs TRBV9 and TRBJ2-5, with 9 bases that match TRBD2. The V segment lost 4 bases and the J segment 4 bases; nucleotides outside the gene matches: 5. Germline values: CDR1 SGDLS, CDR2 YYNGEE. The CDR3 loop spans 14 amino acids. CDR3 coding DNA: TGTGCCAGCAGCTTTAGCGGGAGAGGAGAGACCCAGTACTTC. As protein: CASSFSGRGETQYF.

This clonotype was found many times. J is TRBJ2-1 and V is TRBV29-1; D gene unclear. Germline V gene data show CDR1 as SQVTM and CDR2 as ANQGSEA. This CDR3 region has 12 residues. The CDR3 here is CTLEDSYNEQFF. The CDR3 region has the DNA TGCACCCTAGAAGACTCCTACAATGAGCAGTTCTTC.

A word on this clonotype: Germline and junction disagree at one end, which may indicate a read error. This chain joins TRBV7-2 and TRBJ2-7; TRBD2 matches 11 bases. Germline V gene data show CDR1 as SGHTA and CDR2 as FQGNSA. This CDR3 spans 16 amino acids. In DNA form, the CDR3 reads TGTGCCAGCAGCCTAGCGACGGCTAGCGGGAGGTACGAGCAGTACTTC. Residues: CASSLATASGRYEQYF.

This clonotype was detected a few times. CDR3 sequence reads: CASSHPLTAGGTGELFF. The CDR3 DNA reads as TGCGCCAGCAGCCACCCCCTAACAGCGGGGGGGACCGGGGAGCTGTTTTTT. This sequence joins TRBV4-1 and TRBJ2-2; 10 bases map to TRBD2. Germline V gives CDR1 MGHRA, CDR2 YSYEKL. J gave up 5 bases and V 3 bases, and 9 bases lay outside the gene matches. The CDR3 is 17 residues long.

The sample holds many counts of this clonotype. CDR3 DNA sequence: TGTGCCAGCAGCTTGGCGGGAGGGCCGGACGAGCAGTACTTC. Translation gives CASSLAGGPDEQYF. The gene calls are TRBV5-6 and TRBJ2-7, with 8 bases fitting TRBD2. V was pared by 0 bases and J by 5 bases, with 4 bases of the junction left unmatched. Germline CDR1 reads SGHDT; CDR2 reads YYEEEE. This CDR3 contains 14 residues. Full variable domain (remainder filled in from reference TRBV5-6 and TRBJ2-7): DAGVTQSPTHLIKTRGQQVTLRCSPKSGHDTVSWYQQALGQGPQFIFQYYEEEERQRGNFPDRFSGHQFPNYSSELNVNALLLGDSALYLCASSLAGGPDEQYFGPGTRLTVT.

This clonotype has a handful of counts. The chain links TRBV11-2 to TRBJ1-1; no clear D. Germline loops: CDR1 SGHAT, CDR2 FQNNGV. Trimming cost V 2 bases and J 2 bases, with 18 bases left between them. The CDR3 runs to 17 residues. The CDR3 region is CASSLFVSVVLNTEAFF. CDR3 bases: TGTGCCAGCAGCTTATTTGTATCGGTCGTATTAAACACTGAAGCTTTCTTT.

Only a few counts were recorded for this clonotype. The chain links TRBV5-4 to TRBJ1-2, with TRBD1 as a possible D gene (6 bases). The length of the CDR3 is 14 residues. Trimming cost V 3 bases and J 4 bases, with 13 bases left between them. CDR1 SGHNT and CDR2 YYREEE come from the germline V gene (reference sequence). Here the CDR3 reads CASSSRGASYGYTF. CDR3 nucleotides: TGTGCCAGCAGCTCACGGGGGGCTTCCTATGGCTACACCTTC.

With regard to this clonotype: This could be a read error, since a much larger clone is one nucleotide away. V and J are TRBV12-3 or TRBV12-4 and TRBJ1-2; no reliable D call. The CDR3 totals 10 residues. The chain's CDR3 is CASCLRGYTF. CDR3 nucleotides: TGTGCCAGCTGTTTAAGGGGCTACACCTTC.

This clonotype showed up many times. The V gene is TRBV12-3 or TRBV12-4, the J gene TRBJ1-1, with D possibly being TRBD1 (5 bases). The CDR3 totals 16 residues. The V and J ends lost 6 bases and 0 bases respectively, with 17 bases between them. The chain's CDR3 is CASSPSSGRMNTEAFF. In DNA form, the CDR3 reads TGTGCCAGCAGCCCTTCGTCGGGGCGGATGAACACTGAAGCTTTCTTT.

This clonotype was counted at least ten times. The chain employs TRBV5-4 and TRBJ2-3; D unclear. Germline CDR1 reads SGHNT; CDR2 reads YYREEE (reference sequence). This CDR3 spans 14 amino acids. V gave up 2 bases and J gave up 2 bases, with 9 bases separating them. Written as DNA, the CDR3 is TGTGCCAGCAGCTTATCGGTTACCACAGATACGCAGTATTTT. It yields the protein CASSLSVTTDTQYF.

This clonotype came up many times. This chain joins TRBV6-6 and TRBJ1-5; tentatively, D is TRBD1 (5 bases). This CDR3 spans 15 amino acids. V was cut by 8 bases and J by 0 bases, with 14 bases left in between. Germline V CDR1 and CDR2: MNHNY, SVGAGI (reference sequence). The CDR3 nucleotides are TGTGCCAGCCACCCCTCGGGGCTTAGCAATCAGCCCCAGCATTTT. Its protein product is CASHPSGLSNQPQHF.

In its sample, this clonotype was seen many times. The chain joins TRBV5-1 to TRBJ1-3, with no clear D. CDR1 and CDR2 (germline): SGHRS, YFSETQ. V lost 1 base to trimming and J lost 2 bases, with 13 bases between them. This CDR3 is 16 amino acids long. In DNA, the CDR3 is TGCGCCAGCAGCTTGACAGAGAAAGGACCTGGAAACACCATATATTTT. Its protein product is CASSLTEKGPGNTIYF.

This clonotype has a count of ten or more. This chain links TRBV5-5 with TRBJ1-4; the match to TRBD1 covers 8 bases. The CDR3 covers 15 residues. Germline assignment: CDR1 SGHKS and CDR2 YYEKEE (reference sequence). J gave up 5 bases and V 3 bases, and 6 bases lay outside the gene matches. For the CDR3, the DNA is TGTGCCAGCAGCTCCCGGACAGGGCTGAATGAAAAACTGTTTTTT. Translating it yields CASSSRTGLNEKLFF. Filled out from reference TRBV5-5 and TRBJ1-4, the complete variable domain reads DAGVTQSPTHLIKTRGQQVTLRCSPISGHKSVSWYQQVLGQGPQFIFQYYEKEERGRGNFPDRFSARQFPNYSSELNVNALLLGDSALYLCASSSRTGLNEKLFFGSGTQLSVL.

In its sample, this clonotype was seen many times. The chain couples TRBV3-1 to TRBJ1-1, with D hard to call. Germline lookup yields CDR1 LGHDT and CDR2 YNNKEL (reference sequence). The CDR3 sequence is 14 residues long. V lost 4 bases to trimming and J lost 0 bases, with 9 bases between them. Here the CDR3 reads CASSPYYLNTEAFF. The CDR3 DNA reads TGTGCCAGCAGCCCCTATTATTTGAACACTGAAGCTTTCTTT.

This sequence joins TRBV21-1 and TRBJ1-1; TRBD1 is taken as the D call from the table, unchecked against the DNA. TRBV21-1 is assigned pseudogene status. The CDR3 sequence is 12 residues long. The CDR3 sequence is CASPTGNTEAFF. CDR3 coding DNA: TGTGCCAGCCCTACAGGGAACACTGAAGCTTTCTTT.

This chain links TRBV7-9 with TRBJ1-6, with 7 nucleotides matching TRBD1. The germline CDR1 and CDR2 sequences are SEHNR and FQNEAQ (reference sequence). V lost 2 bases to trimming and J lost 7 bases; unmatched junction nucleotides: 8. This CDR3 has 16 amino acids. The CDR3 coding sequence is TGTGCCAGCAGCTTATTAGTCAGGGGGATGAATTCACCCCTCCACTTT. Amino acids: CASSLLVRGMNSPLHF.

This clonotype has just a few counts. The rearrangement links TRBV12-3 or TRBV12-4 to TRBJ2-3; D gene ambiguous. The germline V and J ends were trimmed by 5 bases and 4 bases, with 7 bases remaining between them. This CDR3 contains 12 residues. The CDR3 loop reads CASSVSADTQYF. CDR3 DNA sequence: TGTGCCAGCAGTGTTAGTGCAGATACGCAGTATTTT.

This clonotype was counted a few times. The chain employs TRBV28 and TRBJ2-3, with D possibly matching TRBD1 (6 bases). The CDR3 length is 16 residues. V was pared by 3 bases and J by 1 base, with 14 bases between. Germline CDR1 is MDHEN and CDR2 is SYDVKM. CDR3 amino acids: CASSFQRAGGTDTQYF. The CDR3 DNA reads TGTGCCAGCAGTTTTCAAAGGGCAGGGGGCACAGATACGCAGTATTTT. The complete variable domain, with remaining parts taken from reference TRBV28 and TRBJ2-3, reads DVKVTQSSRYLVKRTGEKVFLECVQDMDHENMFWYRQDPGLGLRLIYFSYDVKMKEKGDIPEGYSVSREKKERFSLILESASTNQTSMYLCASSFQRAGGTDTQYFGPGTRLTVL.

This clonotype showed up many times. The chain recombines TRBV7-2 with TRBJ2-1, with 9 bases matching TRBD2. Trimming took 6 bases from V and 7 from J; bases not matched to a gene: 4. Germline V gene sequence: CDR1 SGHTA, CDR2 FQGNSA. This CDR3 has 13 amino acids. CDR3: CASRQLAGNEQFF. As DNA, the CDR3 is TGTGCCAGCAGACAGCTAGCGGGGAATGAGCAGTTCTTC.

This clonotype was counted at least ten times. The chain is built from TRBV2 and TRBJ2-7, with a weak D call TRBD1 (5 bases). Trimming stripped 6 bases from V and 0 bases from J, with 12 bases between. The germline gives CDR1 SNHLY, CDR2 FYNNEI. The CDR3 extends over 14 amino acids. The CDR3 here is CASRSQGGSYEQYF. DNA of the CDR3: TGTGCCAGCAGATCCCAGGGCGGCTCCTACGAGCAGTACTTC.